The 8 T cell receptor beta chains below were found in one sample sequenced in a study of control samples from healthy donors and cancer patients. The method was immunoSEQ multiplex PCR; TCRdb's version includes in-frame clones alone and lacks a portion of them. In the table there are around 170,000 clones, about 92% of which are singletons. The sample was blood. The receptors derive from a young man in good health.

The V call is TRBV28, the J call TRBJ2-7, with D possibly matching TRBD2 (5 bases). The CDR3 has 15 residues. V lost 2 bases and J 0 bases, leaving 11 bases between the germline ends. The germline V gene has CDR1 MDHEN and CDR2 SYDVKM. The CDR3 DNA follows: TGTGCCAGCAGTTTAGGTCCGGGGAGCTCCTACGAGCAGTACTTC. As protein: CASSLGPGSSYEQYF.

J is TRBJ1-5 and V is TRBV7-2; possible D gene TRBD1, 6 bases. The CDR3 covers 13 residues. Germline assignment: CDR1 SGHTA and CDR2 FQGNSA. V was pared by 2 bases and J by 8 bases, with 10 bases between. DNA for the CDR3: TGTGCCAGCAGCTTAACAGGGCCTGAGCCCCAGCATTTT. Its protein is CASSLTGPEPQHF.

The rearrangement links TRBV2 to TRBJ2-5, with unresolved D. The germline V gene has CDR1 SNHLY and CDR2 FYNNEI. Deletions cut 3 bases from V and 4 bases from J, with 3 bases between. CDR3 length: 11 residues. As DNA, the CDR3 is TGTGCCAGCAGTGATGGAGAGACCCAGTACTTC. This gives the protein CASSDGETQYF.

This clone is a singleton in its sample. The chain combines TRBV25-1 with TRBJ1-3; no clear D gene. Germline V gene data show CDR1 as MGHDK and CDR2 as SYGVNS. The V gene lost 4 bases and the J gene lost 0 bases, with 13 bases spanning the gap. The length of the CDR3 is 16 residues. CDR3 sequence: CASSGRRNSSGNTIYF. The CDR3 DNA sequence: TGTGCCAGCAGTGGCCGACGGAACAGCTCTGGAAACACCATATATTTT. Combining the CDR3 with reference TRBV25-1 and TRBJ1-3 gives the whole variable domain EADIYQTPRYLVIGTGKKITLECSQTMGHDKMYWYQQDPGMELHLIHYSYGVNSTEKGDLSSESTVSRIRTEHFPLTLESARPSHTSQYLCASSGRRNSSGNTIYFGEGSWLTVV.

This clone was recorded a few times. The V call is TRBV28, the J call TRBJ1-2; D not resolved. This CDR3 comprises 12 residues. Germline V gene lookup returns CDR1 MDHEN and CDR2 SYDVKM. The V and J ends lost 2 bases and 5 bases respectively, with 6 bases between them. Written as DNA, the CDR3 is TGTGCCAGCAGTTTAAAGGAATATGGCTACACCTTC. Its protein is CASSLKEYGYTF.

The chain joins TRBV30 to TRBJ1-6; no firm D call. The CDR3 length is 16 residues. The ends were cut back, 0 bases at V and 7 bases at J, with 16 bases in the middle. CDR1 and CDR2 from the germline V gene are GTSNPN and SVGIG (reference sequence). In DNA form, the CDR3 reads TGTGCCTGGAGTGTGGGTGTCGTGCCGGGAAATTCACCCCTCCACTTT. Protein product: CAWSVGVVPGNSPLHF.

The chain is built from TRBV11-2 and TRBJ2-1; 12 bases map to TRBD2. V shed 1 base, J shed 9 bases, and the junction held 4 bases outside the gene matches. The CDR3 consists of 15 residues. Germline V gives CDR1 SGHAT, CDR2 FQNNGV. Here the CDR3 reads CASSLGTSGNSEQFF. CDR3 nucleotides: TGTGCCAGCAGCTTAGGGACTAGCGGGAACAGTGAGCAGTTCTTC.

The J gene is TRBJ1-1, the V gene TRBV20-1; D not certain. The CDR3 extends over 11 amino acids. CDR1 and CDR2 (germline): DFQATT, SNEGSKA (reference sequence). With 1 base removed from V and 10 bases from J, the gap between germline ends came to 10 bases. The CDR3 nucleotides read TGCAGTGCTAGAGCGATTCGGGGAGCTTTCTTT. Its protein product is CSARAIRGAFF.